Reported below is one T cell receptor beta chain. This clonotype is judged medium-sized (0.01 to 0.1%). Its antigen remains unidentified. No base quality values were provided; no much bigger clone lies one nucleotide off. These data belong to a study of T cells generated in artificial thymic organoids (dated by TCRdb to about 2017). Regarding the complete study: The study compared the TCR alpha and beta CDR3 repertoires of CD8 single positive T cells derived from in vitro artificial thymic organoids against those of naive CD8 T cells from thymus and peripheral blood. The repertoire sequencing data shown were described as representative of three independent experiments. What the authors observed across the whole study: The TCR clonotype diversity of organoid-derived CD8 single positive T cells was physiological and comparable to that of naive CD8 T cells from thymus and blood. No skewed Valpha or Vbeta usage was observed in organoid-derived T cells, a finding that argues against dominance of unconventional lineages or clonal expansions.

Separate semi-nested PCR amplifications were run for the TCRalpha and TCRbeta libraries, using Advantage 2 and reverse primers located in the TRAC or TRBC constant regions. First-strand cDNA synthesis used between about 3.5 and 500 ng of total RNA. TCR cDNA libraries were made by 5'-RACE with the SMARTer PCR cDNA Synthesis kit, using a poly-dT primer for first-strand synthesis. Each semi-nested reverse primer in the constant region carried a 5-nucleotide sample-specific barcode, and the resulting products were cleaned up with the Zymo DNA Clean and Concentrator-5 kit. As many as ten barcoded samples were combined into a pool, ligated to Illumina adaptors, and sequenced on an Illumina MiSeq as 2 x 150 bp paired-end reads. From the authors' description of their analysis: After demultiplexing, reads were aligned using BLAT against a custom library built from IMGT containing every combination of human TRAV, TRAJ, TRBV, TRBD and TRBJ. The best BLAT hits were picked using pslCDnaFilter (-maxAligns=1, -ignoreIntrons), and custom Perl scripts were used to calculate clonotype frequencies. TCRdb passed the public sequencing reads through fastp at Q25 and MiXCR, retaining productive beta sequences. Entries that share a CDR3 protein sequence are merged under the most common genes and DNA. TCRdb's processing, not the study's, gives the V and J calls here. For this sample the table gives under 10,000 distinct CDR3 sequences, of which 20% to 30% were detected only once. Approximately 3% of the sample is taken by the ten largest.

Including the terminal cysteine and phenylalanine, the CDR3 comprises 14 residues. The DNA shown is the 42-base CDR3, in frame from base 1. V was cut back by 3 bases and J by 2 bases, leaving a gap of 9 bases between them. To build artificial thymic organoids, human HSPCs were aggregated with MS5 murine stromal cells transduced with human DLL1, and the aggregates were cultured at an air-liquid interface. The cells used to seed the organoids were FACS-purified CD34+CD3- hematopoietic stem and progenitor cells from which residual T cells had been depleted. The organoids were grown in serum-free RB27 medium, which consisted of RPMI 1640 supplemented with B27, FLT3L, IL-7 and ascorbic acid. Before RNA extraction, CD3+TCRalphabeta+CD8 single positive T cells from both organoids and thymus were sorted by FACS. For each sample, total RNA was purified from approximately 40,000 to 200,000 sorted cells using the RNeasy Micro kit, and RNA quality was checked on an Agilent RNA 6000 Nano chip.

The sequence was collected from a human donor who gave cord blood stem cells for thymic organoid culture, a cardiac surgery patient who gave postnatal thymus, or a blood donor (not recorded which). The specimen was naive CD8+ T cells grown in artificial thymic organoids from cord blood stem and progenitor cells. This sample's cell subset or site label indicates: CD3+TCRalphabeta+CD8SP T cells; for blood, CD45RO-CCR7+ naive CD8+ T cells. This sequence uses TRBV12-3 or TRBV12-4 and TRBJ2-3; the D call is tentative, TRBD1 or TRBD2, as each matches 5 bases. The DNA is as follows: TGTGCCAGCAGTTTGGGGACCTTCACAGATACGCAGTATTTT. Its protein product is CASSLGTFTDTQYF.